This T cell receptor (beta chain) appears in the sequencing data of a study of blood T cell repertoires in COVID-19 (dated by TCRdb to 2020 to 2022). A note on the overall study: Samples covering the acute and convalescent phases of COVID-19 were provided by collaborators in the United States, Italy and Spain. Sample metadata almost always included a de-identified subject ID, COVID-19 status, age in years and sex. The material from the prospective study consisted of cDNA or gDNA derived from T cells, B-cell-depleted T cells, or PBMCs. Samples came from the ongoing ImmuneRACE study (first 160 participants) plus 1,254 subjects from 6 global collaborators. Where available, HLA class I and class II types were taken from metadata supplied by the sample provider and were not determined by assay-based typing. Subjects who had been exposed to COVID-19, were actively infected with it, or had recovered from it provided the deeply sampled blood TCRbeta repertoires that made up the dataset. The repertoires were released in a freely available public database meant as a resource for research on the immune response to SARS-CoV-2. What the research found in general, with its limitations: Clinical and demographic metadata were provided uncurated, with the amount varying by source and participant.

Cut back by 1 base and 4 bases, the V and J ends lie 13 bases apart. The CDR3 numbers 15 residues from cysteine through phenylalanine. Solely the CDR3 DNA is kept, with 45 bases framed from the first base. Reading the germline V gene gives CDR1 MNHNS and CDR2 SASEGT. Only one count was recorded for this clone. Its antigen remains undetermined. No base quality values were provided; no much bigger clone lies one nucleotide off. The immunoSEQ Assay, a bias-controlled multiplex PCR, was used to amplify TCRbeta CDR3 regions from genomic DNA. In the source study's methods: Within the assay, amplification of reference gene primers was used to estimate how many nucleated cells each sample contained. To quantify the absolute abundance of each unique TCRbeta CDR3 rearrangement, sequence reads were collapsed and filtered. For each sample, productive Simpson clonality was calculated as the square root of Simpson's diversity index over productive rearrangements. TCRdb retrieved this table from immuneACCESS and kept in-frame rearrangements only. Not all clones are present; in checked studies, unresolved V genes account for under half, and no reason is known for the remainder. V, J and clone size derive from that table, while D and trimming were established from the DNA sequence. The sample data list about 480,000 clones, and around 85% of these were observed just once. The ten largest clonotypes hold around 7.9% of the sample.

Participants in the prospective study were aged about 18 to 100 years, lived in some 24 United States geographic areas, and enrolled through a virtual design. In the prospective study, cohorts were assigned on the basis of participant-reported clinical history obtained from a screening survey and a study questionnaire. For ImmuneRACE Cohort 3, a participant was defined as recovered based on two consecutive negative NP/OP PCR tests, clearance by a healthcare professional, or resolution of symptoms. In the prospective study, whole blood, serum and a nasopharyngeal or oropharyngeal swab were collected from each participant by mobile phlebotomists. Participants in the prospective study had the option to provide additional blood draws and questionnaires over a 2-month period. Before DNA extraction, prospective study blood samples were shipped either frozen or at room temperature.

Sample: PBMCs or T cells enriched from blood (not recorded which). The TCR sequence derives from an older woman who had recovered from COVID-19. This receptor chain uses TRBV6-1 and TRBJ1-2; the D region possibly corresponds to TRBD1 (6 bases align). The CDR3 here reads CASSEDLLDSYGYTF. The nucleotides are TGTGCCAGCAGTGAAGATCTGCTGGACAGCTATGGCTACACCTTC.